Reported below is one T cell receptor (beta chain). These data are taken from a study of T cell changes during pregnancy in multiple sclerosis. The germline V gene has CDR1 PRHDT and CDR2 FYEKMQ (reference sequence). This CDR3 is 13 amino acids long. Trimming cost V 3 bases and J 3 bases, with 8 bases left between them. Libraries were prepared by immunoSEQ multiplex PCR; TCRdb keeps only in-frame clonotypes and omits some of them. Of 100,000 or so clones listed, 90% to 95% were seen once; the top ten hold 1.5% to 2%. This receptor was obtained from a female donor in good health, enrolled as a control in a pregnancy study. The chain recombines TRBV13 with TRBJ1-1; weak D call: TRBD1 (5 bases). Sequenced material: peripheral blood, taken after pregnancy. CDR3 nucleotides: TGTGCCAGCAGCTTTGGGGGGGACACTGAAGCTTTCTTT. This encodes CASSFGGDTEAFF.